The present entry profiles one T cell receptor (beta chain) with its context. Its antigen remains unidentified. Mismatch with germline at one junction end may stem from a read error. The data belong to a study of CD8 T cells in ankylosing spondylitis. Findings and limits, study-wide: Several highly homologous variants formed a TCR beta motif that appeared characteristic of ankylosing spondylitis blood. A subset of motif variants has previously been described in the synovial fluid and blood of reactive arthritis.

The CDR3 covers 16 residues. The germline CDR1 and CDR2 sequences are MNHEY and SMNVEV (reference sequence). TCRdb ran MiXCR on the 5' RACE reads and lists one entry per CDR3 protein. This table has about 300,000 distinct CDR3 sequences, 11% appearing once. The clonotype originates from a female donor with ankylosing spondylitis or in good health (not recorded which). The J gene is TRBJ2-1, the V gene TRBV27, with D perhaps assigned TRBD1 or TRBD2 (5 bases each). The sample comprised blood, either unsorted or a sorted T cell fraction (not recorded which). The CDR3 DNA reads TGTGCCAGCAGTTCCCGGGGCAGCGGACTCTACAATGAGCGGTTCTTC. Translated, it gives CASSSRGSGLYNERFF.